The sequence of this T cell receptor beta chain was determined in a study of blood T cell repertoires in COVID-19. Looking at the study overall: PBMCs, B-cell-depleted T cells, or T cells provided the cDNA or gDNA that made up the material.

Ages ranged from roughly 18 to 100 years, with residence in about 23 US areas. Participants had their cohort set by participant-reported clinical history. In the original analysis: By means of reference gene primer amplification, nucleated cell counts were estimated. The data were produced by immunoSEQ multiplex PCR, yet TCRdb's version contains in-frame clones alone and is incomplete. Clone size and V and J calls were adopted from that table, with D and trimming inferred from the DNA. The sample lists approximately 300,000 clones; 92% were seen once. Trimming cost V 3 bases and J 8 bases; bases outside gene matches: 8. The CDR3 sequence is 15 residues long. Germline CDR1 reads KGHDR; CDR2 reads SFDVKD.

The sequencing input was PBMCs or T cells enriched from blood (not recorded which). The source of this sequence is a woman in her twenties or thirties who had recovered from COVID-19. The rearrangement uses TRBV24-1 and TRBJ2-1; 8 bases agree with TRBD2. Here the CDR3 reads CATSDPGLAGYEQFF. The CDR3 DNA reads TGTGCCACCAGTGATCCCGGACTAGCTGGCTATGAGCAGTTCTTC.